The present TCR beta chain was sequenced within a study of beta chain features in type 1 diabetes (dated by TCRdb to the late 2010s). Some background on the complete study: No differences in mean age, gender distribution, total cell number or subset yield were found between patients and healthy donors. Naive and central memory subsets were obtained from all 30 or so donors, but regulatory and stem cell-like memory subsets were isolated from only 8 patients and roughly 8 healthy donors. A total of roughly 100,000,000 sorted cells were examined across all samples, and the number of cells per subset was strongly correlated with RNA yield. The study compared TCRB repertoires of sorted circulating CD4+ T cell subsets between recently diagnosed type 1 diabetes patients and matched healthy donors.

The junction carries 5 bases between V and J, which are trimmed by 0 bases and 4 bases respectively. The CDR3 numbers 13 residues from cysteine through phenylalanine. The read is trimmed to its CDR3 DNA, 39 bases read in frame from base 1. Per the germline V gene (reference sequence), SGHNT is the CDR1 and YYREEE is the CDR2. All of the isolated RNA was reverse transcribed with the High Capacity cDNA Reverse Transcription Kit, so expressed TCRB transcripts were sequenced. Naive, central memory and regulatory T cell samples underwent deep immunoSEQ sequencing, averaging about 3.57 million total reads per sample. Sorted cells were lysed in RLT buffer, and RNA was extracted using DNase-treated RNeasy Micro or Mini kits according to cell number. To prevent cross-contamination, each cell subset was processed individually, whereas patient and healthy donor samples were processed jointly. TCRB sequences were amplified from cDNA with the immunoSEQ multiplex PCR, producing 87-bp fragments spanning the CDR3 region. Amplicons were sequenced on the Illumina HiSeq platform. Per the source publication's procedure: PCR bias was corrected computationally using synthetic template baselines, and reads within Hamming distance 2 were collapsed, with unmergeable singletons discarded. Reads were aligned against IMGT so that V, D and J genes, CDR3 length and insertions or deletions at six rearrangement sites could be assigned. Within each subset, clonotype counts were normalized to sorted cell number, after which true diversity and Gini coefficients were computed with the tcR R package. The overlap coefficient, calculated on TCRB nucleotide sequences, was used to measure repertoire sharing. In TCRdb, the immuneACCESS table is reduced to in-frame sequences with V and J assigned. These tables do not hold every clone; where another copy was compared, an unresolved V gene accounts for under half, and the others remain unexplained. V and J calls and clone size are as listed in that table; D and trimming were resolved from the DNA. Across this sample there are about 320,000 clones, with 14% seen only once. The ten biggest clones cover roughly 7% of the sample.

Each donor gave one peripheral blood draw, averaging roughly 120 mL, which was collected into heparinised tubes. A BD FACSAria II was used to sort naive, central memory, regulatory and stem cell-like memory CD4+ T cells with a panel that included CD45RO, CCR7, CD25, CD127, CD95 and CD27. Purity was above 95% for every sorted population. PBMCs were separated immediately by Lymphoprep density gradient centrifugation and were stained directly, without being cultured. Samples were stained and sorted in pairs, with one healthy donor and one patient per experiment, so that batch effects were minimized. This clone was counted a few times. Its cognate antigen has yet to be identified. Per-base quality was not reported, and no clone a single base away is much larger than it. The identical CDR3 is also encoded by other nucleotide sequences in the sample. General study outcomes and caveats: Patients with type 1 diabetes made fewer insertions and deleted more nucleotides at VDJ recombination sites, implying thymic rearrangement abnormalities. In all four CD4+ subsets, TCRB CDR3 length was moderately but significantly shorter in type 1 diabetes patients. Because the HLA sub-analyses included only small numbers of individuals, any influence of HLA type on TCRB rearrangement was left unresolved. Naive, central memory and regulatory TCRB repertoires appeared more similar among patients than among healthy donors. Sequencing cDNA rather than genomic DNA could over-represent highly expressing activated cells, although activation and CD3 levels did not differ between groups. PCR might favor shorter templates, but patient and control samples were amplified and corrected together, so any skew would affect both groups equally.

The sample was central memory CD4+ T cells from blood. The clonotype comes from a man aged 25-45 years in good health. The chain was built from TRBV5-4 and TRBJ2-1; the D gene remains uncertain. The DNA is as follows: TGTGCCAGCAGCTTGGAAGCTTACAATGAGCAGTTCTTC. Translated, it gives CASSLEAYNEQFF.